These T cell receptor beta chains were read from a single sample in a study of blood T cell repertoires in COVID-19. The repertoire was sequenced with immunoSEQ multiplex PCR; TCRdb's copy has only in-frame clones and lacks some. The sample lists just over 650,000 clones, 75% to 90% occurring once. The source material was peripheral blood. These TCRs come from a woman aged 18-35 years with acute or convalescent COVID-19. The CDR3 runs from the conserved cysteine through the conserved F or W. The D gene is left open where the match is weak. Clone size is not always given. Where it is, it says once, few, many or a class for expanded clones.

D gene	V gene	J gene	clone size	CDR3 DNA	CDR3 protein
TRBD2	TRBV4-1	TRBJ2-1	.	TGCGCCAGCAGTGAGGGAGCGGGGGGGTTAGGTGAGCAGTTCTTC	CASSEGAGGLGEQFF
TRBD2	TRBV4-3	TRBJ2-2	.	TGCGCCAGCAGCCAGAGGGACCGGGGGGGACTGTTTTTT	CASSQRDRGGLFF
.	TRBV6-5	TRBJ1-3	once	TGTGCCAGCAGTTACTCTGGGAGCTCTGGAAACACCATATATTTT	CASSYSGSSGNTIYF
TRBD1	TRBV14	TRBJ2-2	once	TGTGCCAGCAGCCAGCCGGGACAGGGGGCCCGATACGGGGAGCTGTTTTTT	CASSQPGQGARYGELFF
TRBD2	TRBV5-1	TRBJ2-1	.	TGCGCCAGCAGCTTGGGGAGCGGGATCTACAATGAGCAGTTCTTC	CASSLGSGIYNEQFF
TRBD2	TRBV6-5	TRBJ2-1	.	TGTGCCAGCAGTTCGGGGGGGGGCCTGGGATACAATGAGCAGTTCTTC	CASSSGGGLGYNEQFF
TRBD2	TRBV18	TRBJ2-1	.	TGTGCCAGCTCAACGACTAGCGGCACGTTGTTCTTC	CASSTTSGTLFF
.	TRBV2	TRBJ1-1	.	TGTGCCAGCAGTGAACAGGGAACTGAAGCTTTCTTT	CASSEQGTEAFF
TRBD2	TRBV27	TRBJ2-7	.	TGTGCCAGCAGTTTAGCGGGGGGCCTTCACTACGAGCAGTACTTC	CASSLAGGLHYEQYF
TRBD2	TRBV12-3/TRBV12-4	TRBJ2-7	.	TGTGCCAGCAGACCTAGAAGCGGGGGTGAGCAGTACTTC	CASRPRSGGEQYF
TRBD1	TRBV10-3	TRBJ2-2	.	TGTGCCACAACCGGGACAGGGGTCACCGGGGAGCTGTTTTTT	CATTGTGVTGELFF
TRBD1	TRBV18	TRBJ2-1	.	TGTGCCAGCTCCCTACGGACAGGGTCCCTGGATGAGCAGTTCTTC	CASSLRTGSLDEQFF
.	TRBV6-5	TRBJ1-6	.	TGTGCCAGCAGAGCAGGGCAGAACTATAATTCACCCCTCCACTTT	CASRAGQNYNSPLHF
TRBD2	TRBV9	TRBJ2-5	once	TGTGCCAGCAGCGCTTCTAGCGGGGCCCAAGAGACCCAGTACTTC	CASSASSGAQETQYF
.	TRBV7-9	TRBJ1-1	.	TGTGCCAGCAGCGCACTGATCTCAGGGCATGAAGCTTTCTTT	CASSALISGHEAFF
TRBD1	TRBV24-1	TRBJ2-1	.	TGTGCCACCAGTGAGCGTGGGACAGTCTCATTCCCCCGCCAGTTCTTC	CATSERGTVSFPRQFF
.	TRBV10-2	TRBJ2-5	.	TGCGCCACCTCCGAGGGCAGGCCACAAACCCGGGAGACCCAGTACTTC	CATSEGRPQTRETQYF
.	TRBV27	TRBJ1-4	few	TGTGCCAGCAGTTTACGGGGGACGGGTGGGGAAAAACTGTTTTTT	CASSLRGTGGEKLFF
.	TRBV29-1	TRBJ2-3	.	TGCAGCATTTTGGGCCTCACAGATACGCAGTATTTT	CSILGLTDTQYF
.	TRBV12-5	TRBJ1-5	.	TGTGCTAGTGGGGGGATTCAGGGTCAGCCCCAGCATTTT	CASGGIQGQPQHF
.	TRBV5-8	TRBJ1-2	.	TGTGCCAGCAGCTTGGTAGTAAATGGCTACACCTTC	CASSLVVNGYTF
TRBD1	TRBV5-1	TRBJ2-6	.	TGCGCCAGCAGCTTGACGACAGGGTACCCTGGGGCCAACGTCCTGACTTTC	CASSLTTGYPGANVLTF